This entry features one TCR beta chain sequence. What it recognizes is unknown. The source of the sample is a study of cytomegalovirus exposure and HLA in healthy donors. Study context: As released early, the data held some 80 million unique TCRs from HLA-typed donors.

It was with 60 Vbeta and 13 Jbeta primers that the PCR ran. TCRdb keeps only in-frame clones here, not all; method: immunoSEQ multiplex PCR. The table includes over 150,000 clones, approximately 76% detected once. Findings of the study overall: TCR association rates varied by HLA locus in a later analysis, with DRB1 highest and HLA-C lowest. With later analysis, a missense DCLRE1C variant became linked to TCR beta V- and J-gene trimming. Reported results showed that the classifier diagnosed cytomegalovirus status with high specificity and sensitivity.

The ends were cut back, 5 bases at V and 4 bases at J, with 13 bases in the middle. The CDR3 covers 14 residues. Germline CDR1 reads MDHEN; CDR2 reads SYDVKM. The material sequenced was PBMCs. The chain is built from TRBV28 and TRBJ2-3; D is unresolved. The receptor was derived from a man aged 60-69 years in good health and CMV-seronegative. The CDR3 region has the DNA TGTGCCAGCAGTAAGACTTTGGGTGCAGATACGCAGTATTTT. It is translated as CASSKTLGADTQYF.